One sample yielded the 3 T cell receptor beta chains listed below, sequenced in a study of shared clonotypes between healthy human individuals. Some clones are missing from TCRdb's copy, which holds only in-frame ones; the method was immunoSEQ multiplex PCR. Here the sample spans about 2.5 million clones, just under 95% being singletons. Material for sequencing was naive CD4+ T cells from PBMCs. Regarding subset: CD45RA+ positively selected. The receptors here all came from a man aged 18 to 35 in good health. Some clones in this sample may be carry-over from other donors' samples.

This sequence joins TRBV28 and TRBJ1-1; 10 nucleotides match TRBD1. Per germline, CDR1 MDHEN and CDR2 SYDVKM. The ends lost 7 bases at V and 11 bases at J; junction bases unmatched: 16. The CDR3 spans 15 residues. This chain's CDR3 is CASISEGQGGVGAFF. The CDR3 DNA is TGTGCCAGCATTAGTGAAGGACAGGGGGGTGTGGGGGCTTTCTTT.

The CDR3 region is CASSESQRASGTPDTQYF. For the CDR3, the DNA is TGCGCCAGCAGTGAGTCCCAGCGGGCTAGCGGGACCCCAGATACGCAGTATTTT. The genes are TRBV10-1 and TRBJ2-3; 9 bases are shared with TRBD2. This CDR3 spans 18 amino acids. Germline CDR1 and CDR2: WNHNN and SYGVQD (reference sequence). The junction had 11 bases not matched to a gene; V was cut back by 0 bases and J by 4 bases.

Concerning this clone: The same CDR3 arises from other DNA sequences in this sample as well. V usage is TRBV2 and J usage is TRBJ1-2; a possible D gene is TRBD1 (5 bases). V was trimmed by 3 bases and J by 5 bases, leaving 10 bases between them. CDR1 SNHLY and CDR2 FYNNEI come from the germline V gene. The CDR3 loop spans 13 amino acids. The CDR3 spells CASSEGENYGYTF. CDR3 bases: TGTGCCAGCAGTGAGGGGGAGAATTATGGCTACACCTTC.